Listed below are T cell receptor beta chains from one sample, sequenced in a study of tumor and adjacent non-tumor tissue in lung cancer. Each CDR3 protein gets one entry after TCRdb re-called the multiplex PCR reads with MiXCR. The sample consists of some 68,000 distinct CDR3 sequences, around three quarters of them appearing once. Sequences were obtained from distant non-tumor lung tissue. These receptors all stem from a man between 60 and 75 years old with non-small cell lung cancer. Both conserved end residues are part of each CDR3. D genes are given only for firm matches. A clone size is listed for some rows: how often the clone was seen (once, few, many), or a class if it is expanded.

>-|TRBV5-1|TRBJ2-7|TRBD1
CASSRDRGGQYF
TGCGCCAGCAGCCGGGACAGGGGCGGGCAGTACTTC
>-|TRBV19|TRBJ2-3|-
CARGGVPHTQYF
TGTGCCAGAGGGGGGGTCCCACATACACAGTATTTT
>-|TRBV5-6|TRBJ2-1|-
CANSPHQNEQFF
TGTGCCAACAGTCCGCACCAAAATGAGCAGTTCTTC
>-|TRBV28|TRBJ1-2|TRBD1
CASSSRQGDYDYTF
TGTGCCAGCAGTAGTAGACAGGGGGACTATGACTACACCTTC
>-|TRBV6-5|TRBJ2-3|-
CAINARDLITDTQYF
TGTGCCATCAATGCCCGGGACCTTATCACAGATACGCAGTATTTT
>-|TRBV5-4|TRBJ2-3|-
CANSFGGNPTDTQYF
TGTGCTAACAGCTTCGGTGGGAACCCAACAGATACGCAGTATTTT
>-|TRBV4-2|TRBJ1-2|-
CANSQGSAGTIYGYTF
TGTGCCAACAGCCAAGGTAGTGCGGGGACAATATATGGCTACACCTTC
>-|TRBV6-1|TRBJ1-5|-
CASRQVGDIHNQPQHF
TGTGCCAGCAGACAAGTGGGGGACATCCACAATCAGCCCCAGCATTTT
>-|TRBV6-5|TRBJ1-2|-
CANMQWGANYGYTF
TGTGCCAACATGCAGTGGGGGGCTAACTATGGCTACACCTTC
>-|TRBV29-1|TRBJ2-1|TRBD2
CSVEDPRREGHYDEQFF
TGCAGCGTTGAAGATCCGAGGCGGGAGGGACACTACGATGAGCAGTTCTTC
>-|TRBV14|TRBJ2-1|TRBD2
CANRQASGSGNEQFF
TGTGCCAACAGGCAAGCTAGCGGGAGTGGCAATGAGCAGTTCTTC
>-|TRBV11-2|TRBJ2-7|TRBD2
CASCLDRGGRYEQYF
TGTGCCAGCTGCTTAGATAGGGGAGGGCGGTACGAGCAGTACTTC
>-|TRBV7-9|TRBJ1-1|-
CASRSGQPVAFF
TGTGCCAGCAGATCCGGACAGCCTGTAGCTTTCTTT
>-|TRBV6-5|TRBJ1-6|TRBD1
CVSSYTTGDNSRLHF
TGTGTCAGCAGTTACACCACAGGGGATAATTCACGCCTCCACTTT
>-|TRBV11-2|TRBJ2-1|-
CASNSLNEQFF
TGTGCCAGCAACTCATTAAATGAGCAGTTCTTC
>-|TRBV6-2/TRBV6-3|TRBJ2-7|-
CASSLLAPNFYDQCF
TGTGCCAGCAGTTTGCTAGCGCCCAACTTCTACGATCAGTGCTTC
>-|TRBV5-4|TRBJ1-6|-
CVSGIQGWNSPLHF
TGTGTCAGCGGCATACAGGGCTGGAATTCACCCCTCCACTTT
>medium-sized|TRBV11-3|TRBJ2-1|TRBD1
CASSLDPDRGDEQFF
TGTGCCAGCAGCTTAGACCCCGACAGGGGGGACGAGCAGTTCTTC
>-|TRBV5-4|TRBJ1-6|-
CASSLGVPGEDPPLHF
TGTGCCAGCAGCTTGGGGGTCCCGGGTGAAGATCCACCCCTCCACTTT
>-|TRBV28|TRBJ2-4|TRBD1
CVSSKYRGFGWYF
TGTGTCAGCAGTAAATACAGGGGGTTCGGTTGGTACTTC
>-|TRBV27|TRBJ1-5|-
CASRLTGLSNQLQHF
TGTGCCAGCAGATTAACTGGGTTGAGCAATCAGCTCCAGCATTTT
>-|TRBV11-3|TRBJ2-1|TRBD2
CASSQEAGSDNEQFF
TGTGCCAGCAGCCAAGAAGCGGGAAGTGACAATGAGCAGTTCTTC
>-|TRBV11-2|TRBJ2-3|-
CASSLGGFGDIQYF
TGTGCCAGCAGCTTAGGGGGTTTTGGGGATATACAGTATTTT
>-|TRBV24-1|TRBJ2-1|-
CATSDLSNGVEQFF
TGTGCCACCAGTGATTTATCGAATGGTGTTGAGCAGTTCTTC
>-|TRBV29-1|TRBJ1-2|-
CSVGKGNRDHGYTF
TGCAGCGTTGGGAAGGGGAATAGAGACCATGGCTACACCTTC
>once|TRBV12-3/TRBV12-4|TRBJ1-5|-
CASSPPDKCSNRPQHF
TGTGCCAGTAGCCCGCCGGACAAATGTAGCAATCGGCCCCAGCATTTT
>medium-sized|TRBV11-2|TRBJ1-1|-
CASSFSEDTEAFF
TGTGCCAGCAGCTTTAGCGAGGACACTGAAGCTTTCTTT
>once|TRBV6-1|TRBJ2-1|-
CSSTDYPYRYEQFF
TGTTCCAGCACTGACTATCCTTACAGGTATGAGCAGTTCTTC
>-|TRBV29-1|TRBJ1-5|TRBD1
CSGLGQGKVQPQHF
TGCAGTGGTCTAGGACAGGGGAAAGTCCAGCCCCAGCATTTT
>-|TRBV6-2/TRBV6-3|TRBJ2-1|-
CASRYDWPDILYNEQFF
TGTGCCAGCAGATACGACTGGCCTGATATATTATACAATGAGCAGTTCTTC
>-|TRBV6-1|TRBJ2-2|TRBD2
CASGELAGVIGELFF
TGTGCCAGCGGTGAACTAGCGGGAGTCATCGGGGAGCTGTTTTTT
>-|TRBV12-3/TRBV12-4|TRBJ2-7|TRBD2
CASSPTSESYEQYF
TGTGCCAGCAGTCCGACTAGCGAGAGTTACGAGCAATACTTC
>-|TRBV5-1|TRBJ2-3|-
CASSLASGTDTQYF
TGCGCCAGCAGCTTGGCTAGCGGCACAGATACGCAGTATTTT
>-|TRBV10-3|TRBJ1-5|-
CDISGTSREQSQHF
TGTGACATCAGCGGGACATCGCGCGAACAGTCCCAGCATTTT
>-|TRBV7-8|TRBJ2-1|-
CASSSRGLAGNNEQFF
TGTGCCAGCAGCTCCAGGGGGCTAGCGGGGAACAATGAGCAGTTCTTC
>few|TRBV4-1|TRBJ1-2|TRBD1
CASRQDTGTGYVNYGYTF
TGCGCCAGCAGGCAAGACACAGGGACAGGGTACGTCAACTATGGCTACACCTTC
>-|TRBV29-1|TRBJ2-7|-
CNVERAYVQYF
TGCAACGTTGAGCGTGCCTACGTGCAATACTTC
>-|TRBV19|TRBJ2-5|-
CASSMGFEETQYF
TGTGCCAGTAGTATGGGCTTCGAAGAGACCCAGTACTTC
>-|TRBV29-1|TRBJ2-1|TRBD2
CSALASGSVNEQFF
TGCAGCGCTCTGGCTAGCGGGAGCGTCAATGAGCAGTTCTTC
>-|TRBV29-1|TRBJ2-1|TRBD2
CSVEVGLAGGLGNEQFF
TGCAGCGTTGAAGTTGGACTAGCGGGAGGTCTGGGAAATGAGCAGTTCTTC
>-|TRBV20-1|TRBJ2-1|-
CTAREGGYNEQFF
TGCACTGCTAGAGAAGGGGGTTACAATGAGCAGTTCTTC
>-|TRBV10-1|TRBJ2-6|TRBD1
CASSPGQSSRANALTF
TGCGCCAGCAGTCCGGGACAGTCAAGTAGGGCCAACGCCCTGACTTTC
>-|TRBV28|TRBJ1-5|-
CANSQDSGQPQHF
TGTGCCAACAGCCAAGACTCCGGCCAGCCCCAGCATTTT
>-|TRBV6-5|TRBJ2-1|TRBD1
CASNFTGQAYNERFF
TGTGCCAGCAACTTCACGGGACAGGCCTACAATGAGCGGTTCTTC
>-|TRBV9|TRBJ2-1|TRBD1
CASSVAPGGPYNEQFF
TGTGCCAGCAGCGTAGCGCCAGGGGGTCCTTACAATGAGCAGTTCTTC
>many|TRBV2|TRBJ2-1|-
CASKAAPAISEQFF
TGTGCCAGCAAGGCAGCGCCGGCGATTAGTGAGCAGTTCTTC
>-|TRBV5-4|TRBJ2-5|-
CAGSLGRGRVETQYF
TGTGCCGGCAGCTTGGGCCGGGGGAGAGTAGAGACCCAGTACTTC
>-|TRBV29-1|TRBJ2-2|-
CSVEGLKEGTGVLFF
TGCAGCGTTGAAGGTCTCAAAGAAGGGACCGGGGTGCTGTTTTTT
>few|TRBV20-1|TRBJ1-6|-
CSARVLGAWDNSPLHF
TGCAGTGCTAGGGTCCTCGGGGCCTGGGATAATTCACCCCTCCACTTT
>-|TRBV4-2|TRBJ1-5|-
CASSQAGKGKQPQLF
TGTGCCAGCAGCCAGGCCGGGAAAGGCAAGCAGCCCCAGCTTTTT
>-|TRBV29-1|TRBJ2-7|TRBD1
CSVEWTGAYEQYF
TGCAGCGTTGAGTGGACAGGAGCCTACGAGCAGTACTTC
>-|TRBV19|TRBJ2-7|TRBD2
CASITEWTSGSYEQYF
TGTGCCAGTATTACAGAATGGACTAGCGGGAGCTACGAGCAGTACTTC
>-|TRBV6-5|TRBJ2-1|-
CVSTCGSTNEQFF
TGTGTCAGCACCTGTGGTAGCACCAATGAGCAGTTCTTC
>many|TRBV24-1|TRBJ2-1|TRBD2
CATSDWGTSGSTNEQFF
TGTGCCACCAGTGATTGGGGGACTAGCGGGAGTACGAATGAGCAGTTCTTC
>-|TRBV6-5|TRBJ2-6|-
CTSSYMLGGANVLTF
TGTACCAGCAGTTACATGCTGGGTGGGGCCAATGTCCTGACTTTC
>-|TRBV29-1|TRBJ2-3|TRBD2
CSVEAGGTDTLYF
TGCAGTGTTGAAGCGGGAGGCACAGATACGCTGTATTTT
>-|TRBV12-3/TRBV12-4|TRBJ1-2|TRBD1
CASNFGTGSDYTF
TGTGCCAGCAATTTTGGGACAGGGAGCGACTACACCTTC
>-|TRBV4-2|TRBJ1-6|-
CASNQGADSSPLHF
TGTGCCAGCAACCAAGGGGCGGATAGTTCACCCCTCCACTTT
>once|TRBV6-5|TRBJ1-2|-
CTSSRQCGSNYDYTF
TGTACCAGCAGTCGACAGTGTGGGAGTAACTATGACTACACCTTC
>-|TRBV6-2/TRBV6-3|TRBJ1-5|-
CSSSTGPYQPQHF
TGTTCCAGCAGTACTGGACCCTATCAGCCCCAGCATTTT